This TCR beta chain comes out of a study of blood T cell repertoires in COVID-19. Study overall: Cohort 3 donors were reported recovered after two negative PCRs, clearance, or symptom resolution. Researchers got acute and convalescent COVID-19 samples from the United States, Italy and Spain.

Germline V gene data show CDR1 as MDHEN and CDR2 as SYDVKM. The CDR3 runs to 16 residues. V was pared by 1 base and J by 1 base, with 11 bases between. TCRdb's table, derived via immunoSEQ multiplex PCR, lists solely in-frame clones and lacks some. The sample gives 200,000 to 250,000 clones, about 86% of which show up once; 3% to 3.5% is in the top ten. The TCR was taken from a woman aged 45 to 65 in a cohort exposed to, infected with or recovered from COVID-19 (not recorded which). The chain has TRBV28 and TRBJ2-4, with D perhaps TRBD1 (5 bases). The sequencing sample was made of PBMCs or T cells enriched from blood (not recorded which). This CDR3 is CASSLFAGSAKNIQYF. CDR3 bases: TGTGCCAGCAGTTTATTTGCAGGGTCGGCCAAAAACATTCAGTACTTC.